This T cell receptor (beta chain) was obtained from a study of CD8+ T cells in alopecia areata (dated by TCRdb to 2017 to 2018). Concerning the study at large: The treated patients, all with moderate-to-severe alopecia areata, were enrolled in an open-label pilot trial of oral tofacitinib given at 5 to 10 mg twice daily. Patients stayed on tofacitinib for 6 to 18 months and then had 6 months of follow-up off drug so that delayed response and recurrence could be assessed. In treated patients, disease severity was measured using the SALT score, which gives the percentage of scalp surface area affected. To study T cell clonal expansion in alopecia areata, the researchers applied high-throughput TCRbeta sequencing to both the C3H/HeJ mouse model and human patients. On the human side, TCRbeta sequencing was run on scalp tissue and on sorted CD4+ and CD8+ peripheral blood T cells from healthy controls and from alopecia areata patients with either patchy or totalis/universalis disease. Biopsies were taken from tofacitinib-treated patients at baseline and again at 4 and 24 weeks into treatment, and several of those patients also had a later scalp biopsy. Scalp clonality was compared among normal scalp (n=4), patchy alopecia areata scalp (n=8), and alopecia totalis/universalis scalp (n=8). RNA was extracted with the PAXgene miRNA kit for fixed scalp, the miRNeasy kit for PBMCs, and the RNeasy kit for mouse skin. TCRbeta CDR3 regions were amplified by immunoSEQ multiplex PCR with 35 Vbeta forward and 13 Jbeta reverse primers.

Points the paper makes about the study in general: Lesional scalp, especially in alopecia totalis/universalis, showed higher clonality and more expanded CD8+ clones than normal scalp, suggesting antigenic drive. Compared with mice, TCR sequences shared between patients were less clear, possibly partly because of HLA diversity across the patient population. With tofacitinib, both scalp clonality and the number of expanded CD8+ clones among the top 100 scalp clones went down significantly. The treated cohort was small, with a single nonresponder, so links between baseline CD8+ expansion and response need larger studies. Unlike mouse skin, which is dominated by gammadelta T cells, normal human skin has resident alphabeta T cells that are also sequenced, and this complicates analysis of the scalp TCR repertoire. During tofacitinib treatment, many expanded lesional clones remained in scalp and blood, and this persistence may partly explain relapse after treatment is stopped.

The library was obtained by the immunoSEQ multiplex PCR assay. RNA was extracted from all samples and reverse transcribed into cDNA as template for TCR sequencing. First-strand cDNA was synthesized using SuperScript III with a 2:1 mix of oligo-dT and random hexamers. Amplification bias was assessed with a synthetic immune receptor repertoire, and residual bias was removed computationally. The authors' analysis ran thus. After raw reads were preprocessed to remove errors, the CDR3 was defined following IMGT conventions as running from the conserved cysteine to phenylalanine. Clonality was computed by normalizing Shannon entropy by log2 of the number of productive unique TCRs and subtracting the result from 1. CD4 or CD8 identity of scalp clones was inferred by cross-referencing scalp TCRbeta sequences with sorted blood CD4 and CD8 repertoires. TCRdb took this table from immuneACCESS and kept in-frame rearrangements with V and J called. Such tables lack part of the clones; where checked against another copy, unresolved V genes explain under half of the gap, and the rest is unexplained. V and J calls and clone size are copied from that table; D and trimming were computed from the DNA. Here the sample has roughly 280,000 clones; 45% to 70% occur a single time. Around 0.84% of the sample rests with the top ten.

This clone occurred a few times. It has no known antigen specificity. No base qualities exist here, and no much larger clone lies one base off it. The treatment or condition label of this sample denotes: oral pan-JAK inhibitor, 5-10 mg twice daily. From alopecia areata patients, peripheral blood was collected along with lesional scalp punch biopsies. PBMCs were separated by density centrifugation and stained for CD3, CD4 and CD8, after which CD4+ and CD8+ T cells were sorted on a FACSAria. The receptor was derived from a human donor with alopecia areata. The sample in question was CD4+ T cells sorted from blood, obtained at week 52, from a patient treated with tofacitinib.

CDR3 loop: CSVERLGGGAYNEQFF. The sequenced DNA: TGCAGCGTTGAACGCCTCGGCGGGGGGGCCTACAATGAGCAGTTCTTC. The chain was built from TRBV29-1 and TRBJ2-1; 9 central bases correspond to TRBD2. Per the germline V gene, SQVTM is the CDR1 and ANQGSEA is the CDR2. V is cut back by 2 bases and J by 2 bases, with 7 bases in the junction unmatched. From the cysteine up to the phenylalanine, the CDR3 has a length of 16 residues. The only DNA kept is the CDR3, 48 bases in frame from the first base.